This TCR beta chain was documented in a study of shared clonotypes between healthy human individuals. Every subset had its genomic DNA shared out evenly among several immunoSEQ plates. Data came from immunoSEQ multiplex PCR; TCRdb stores just in-frame clones and leaves some out. The table shows about 1.5 million clones, with 95% to 99% occurring only once. Germline lookup yields CDR1 KGHSH and CDR2 LQKENI. The germline V and J ends were trimmed by 2 bases and 0 bases, with 10 bases remaining between them. The CDR3 has 16 amino acids. Concerning this clone itself: Antigen unknown.

The study, taken as a whole, reports: Clonotypes shared by all four sorted-subset donors had higher generation probabilities than non-shared clonotypes.

The chain carries TRBV18 and TRBJ1-4; D gene unclear. The sample was naive CD4+ T cells sorted from blood. The subset was: CD45RA+ positively selected. This receptor was obtained from a man in his thirties or forties in good health. The CDR3 region is CASSPFSGPTNEKLFF. CDR3 sequence (DNA): TGTGCCAGCTCACCATTTTCAGGACCAACTAATGAAAAACTGTTTTTT.